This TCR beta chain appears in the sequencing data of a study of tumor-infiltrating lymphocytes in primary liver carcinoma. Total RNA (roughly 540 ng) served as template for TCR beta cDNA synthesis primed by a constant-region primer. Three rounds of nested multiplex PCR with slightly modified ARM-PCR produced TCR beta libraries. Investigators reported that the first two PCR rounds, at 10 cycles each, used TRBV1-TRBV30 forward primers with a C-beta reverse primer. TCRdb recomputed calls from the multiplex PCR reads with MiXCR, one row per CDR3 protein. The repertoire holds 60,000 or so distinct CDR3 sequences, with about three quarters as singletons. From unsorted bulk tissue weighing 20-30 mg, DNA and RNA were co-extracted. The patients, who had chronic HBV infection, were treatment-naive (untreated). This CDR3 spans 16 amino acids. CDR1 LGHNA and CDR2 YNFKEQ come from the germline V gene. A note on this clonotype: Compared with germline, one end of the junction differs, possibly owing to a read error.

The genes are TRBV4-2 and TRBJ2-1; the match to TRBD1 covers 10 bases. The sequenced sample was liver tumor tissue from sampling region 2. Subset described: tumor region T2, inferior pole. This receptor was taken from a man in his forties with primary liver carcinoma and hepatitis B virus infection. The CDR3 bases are TGTGCCAACAGCCACGCCGGGGGACAGGGGAACAAAGAGCAGTTCTTC. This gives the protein CANSHAGGQGNKEQFF.